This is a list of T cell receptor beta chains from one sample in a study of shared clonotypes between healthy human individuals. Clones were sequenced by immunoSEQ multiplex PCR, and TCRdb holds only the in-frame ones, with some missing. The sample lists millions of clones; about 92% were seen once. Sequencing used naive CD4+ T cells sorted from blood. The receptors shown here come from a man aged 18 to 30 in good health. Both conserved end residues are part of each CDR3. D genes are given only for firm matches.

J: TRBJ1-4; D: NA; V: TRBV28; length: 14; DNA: TGTGCCAGCAGTTTGACAGTGACTAATGAAAAACTGTTTTTT; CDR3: CASSLTVTNEKLFF
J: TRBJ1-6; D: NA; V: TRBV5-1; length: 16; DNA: TGCGCCAGCAGCTTGTTAACGGGGGGCAGGTATTCACCCCTCCACTTT; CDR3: CASSLLTGGRYSPLHF
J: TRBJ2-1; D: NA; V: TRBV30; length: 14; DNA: TGTGCCTGGAACCCTAGCGTCCATTACAATGAGCAGTTCTTC; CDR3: CAWNPSVHYNEQFF
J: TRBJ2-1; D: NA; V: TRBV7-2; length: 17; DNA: TGTGCCAGCAGCTTAGCGCTTGGCGGAGCCCTTCTCAATGAGCAGTTCTTC; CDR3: CASSLALGGALLNEQFF
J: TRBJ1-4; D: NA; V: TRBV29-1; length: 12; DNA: TGCAGCGGAGGTGATCTTCGGGAAAAACTGTTTTTT; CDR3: CSGGDLREKLFF
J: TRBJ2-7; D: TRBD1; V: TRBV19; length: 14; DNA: TGTGCCACCCGATCCGGACAGGGGACCTACGAGCAGTACTTC; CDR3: CATRSGQGTYEQYF
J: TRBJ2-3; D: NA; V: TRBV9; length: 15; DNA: TGTGCCAGCAGTTTAACGGGCTCATCCCCTGATACGCAGTATTTT; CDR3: CASSLTGSSPDTQYF
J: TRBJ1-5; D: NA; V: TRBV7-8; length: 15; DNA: TGTGCCAGCAGCATGAACCGGGTCAGCAATCAGCCCCAGCATTTT; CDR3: CASSMNRVSNQPQHF
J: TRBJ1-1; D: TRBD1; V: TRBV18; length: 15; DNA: TGTGCCAGCTCACCACAGGGGGCCGGTGGTACTGAAGCTTTCTTT; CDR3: CASSPQGAGGTEAFF
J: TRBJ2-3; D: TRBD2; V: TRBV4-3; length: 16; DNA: TGCGCCAGCAGCTTTAATAGCGGGAGGGCCACAGATACGCAGTATTTT; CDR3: CASSFNSGRATDTQYF